Below are 13 T cell receptor beta chains sequenced from a single sample in a study of cytomegalovirus exposure and HLA in healthy donors. A multiplex PCR was run with 60 Vbeta primers and 13 Jbeta primers. TCRdb's table, derived via immunoSEQ multiplex PCR, lists solely in-frame clones and lacks some. The sample carries roughly 190,000 clones, over 60% recorded once. The sequenced material came from PBMCs. The receptor source for this set is a woman in her thirties or forties in good health and CMV-seronegative.

The chain is built from TRBV11-3 and TRBJ1-1; possible D gene TRBD1, 5 bases. Trimming took off 3 bases at V and 5 bases at J, with 13 bases between the two ends. The CDR3 sequence is 14 residues long. Per the germline V gene, CDR1 is SGHNT and CDR2 is YENEEA. The CDR3 spells CASSFPAGRTEAFF. The CDR3 DNA follows: TGTGCCAGCAGCTTCCCGGCAGGGCGTACTGAAGCTTTCTTT.

CDR3 protein: CASMKGVSYNSPLHF. In DNA form, the CDR3 reads TGTGCCAGCATGAAAGGGGTGTCCTATAATTCACCCCTCCACTTT. This chain links TRBV27 with TRBJ1-6, with D maybe TRBD1 (5 bases). Germline V gives CDR1 MNHEY, CDR2 SMNVEV (reference sequence). Trimming stripped 7 bases from V and 1 base from J, with 11 bases between. This CDR3 comprises 15 residues.

This clone occurred a few times. The chain is built from TRBV6-5 and TRBJ1-5; 7 nucleotides match TRBD1. Germline loops: CDR1 MNHEY, CDR2 SVGAGI. CDR3 size: 13 residues. V trimming: 6 bases; J trimming: 7 bases; junction bases outside the gene matches: 6. CDR3: CASRGTDLQPQHF. The CDR3 DNA reads TGTGCCAGCAGGGGGACAGATTTACAGCCCCAGCATTTT.

The chain carries TRBV19 and TRBJ1-5, with unresolved D. With 5 bases removed from V and 4 bases from J, the gap between germline ends came to 15 bases. Germline-derived CDR1 and CDR2 are LNHDA and SQIVND (reference sequence). This CDR3 is built from 15 residues. In nucleotides, the CDR3 is TGTGCCAGTAGTGCGCTAGACGCGGGAAATCAGCCCCAGCATTTT. It is translated as CASSALDAGNQPQHF. The whole variable domain, filled in from reference TRBV19 and TRBJ1-5, reads DGGITQSPKYLFRKEGQNVTLSCEQNLNHDAMYWYRQDPGQGLRLIYYSQIVNDFQKGDIAEGYSVSREKKESFPLTVTSAQKNPTAFYLCASSALDAGNQPQHFGDGTRLSIL.

The chain recombines TRBV9 with TRBJ2-2, with 8 bases matching TRBD2. The ends lost 2 bases at V and 4 bases at J; junction bases unmatched: 7. The germline gives CDR1 SGDLS, CDR2 YYNGEE. This CDR3 is built from 16 residues. DNA of the CDR3: TGTGCCAGCAGCGTTAAACTAGCGGAAAGCACCGGGGAGCTGTTTTTT. It yields the protein CASSVKLAESTGELFF. The full variable domain, with the rest looked up from reference TRBV9 and TRBJ2-2, is DSGVTQTPKHLITATGQRVTLRCSPRSGDLSVYWYQQSLDQGLQFLIQYYNGEERAKGNILERFSAQQFPDLHSELNLSSLELGDSALYFCASSVKLAESTGELFFGEGSRLTVL.

The chain carries TRBV4-3 and TRBJ1-5; the D gene is possibly TRBD1 (5 bases). Germline-derived CDR1 and CDR2 are LGHNA and YSLEER. V was trimmed by 0 bases and J by 6 bases, leaving 12 bases between them. The CDR3 extends over 15 amino acids. The CDR3 DNA follows: TGCGCCAGCAGCCAAGAGATTGAAGGGGTTCAGCCCCAGCATTTT. Its translation is CASSQEIEGVQPQHF.

This rearrangement joins TRBV19 to TRBJ1-1; TRBD1 matches 7 bases. Germline-derived CDR1 and CDR2 are LNHDA and SQIVND (reference sequence). Trimming cost V 4 bases and J 1 base; bases outside gene matches: 6. CDR3 length: 15 residues. The CDR3 region is CASSSRQGRNTEAFF. The CDR3 nucleotides are TGTGCCAGTAGTAGTCGACAGGGTCGGAACACTGAAGCTTTCTTT.

V and J are TRBV19 and TRBJ2-1; 11 bases map to TRBD1. Losses at the gene ends were 2 bases for V and 8 bases for J; bases not matched to a gene: 5. The CDR3 spans 15 residues. Looked up from germline, CDR1 is LNHDA and CDR2 is SQIVND (reference sequence). The CDR3 is CASSIPGQGVDEQFF. The DNA of the CDR3 is TGTGCCAGTAGTATACCGGGACAGGGGGTCGATGAGCAGTTCTTC.

The table lists this clone with a few counts. The rearrangement uses TRBV7-6 and TRBJ2-7; 9 bases are a match to TRBD2. After removal of 1 base from V and 2 bases from J, the junction contained 3 bases not matched to a gene. The CDR3 extends over 15 amino acids. Germline-derived CDR1 and CDR2 are SGHVS and FNYEAQ. The CDR3 spells CASSLVAGGTYEQYF. CDR3 in DNA: TGTGCCAGCAGCTTAGTGGCGGGAGGGACCTACGAGCAGTACTTC.

This clone was picked up one time. The chain joins TRBV7-7 to TRBJ2-7; the D is unclear. Germline CDR1 reads SSHAT; CDR2 reads FNYEAQ (reference sequence). CDR3 length: 14 amino acids. Trimming took 5 bases from V and 4 from J, leaving 15 bases between them. DNA of the CDR3: TGTGCCAGCAGCCCCAACCCCTCTAGTTACGAGCAGTACTTC. Protein sequence: CASSPNPSSYEQYF.

This rearrangement joins TRBV30 to TRBJ1-2; D perhaps matches TRBD1 (5 bases). The V end was cut by 4 bases, the J end by 3 bases, with 18 bases between. Looked up from germline, CDR1 is GTSNPN and CDR2 is SVGIG (reference sequence). The CDR3 covers 15 residues. The CDR3 here is CAWMLWRGFDYGYTF. In nucleotides, the CDR3 is TGTGCCTGGATGTTATGGAGGGGATTCGACTATGGCTACACCTTC. Filled out from reference TRBV30 and TRBJ1-2, the complete variable domain reads SQTIHQWPATLVQPVGSPLSLECTVEGTSNPNLYWYRQAAGRGLQLLFYSVGIGQISSEVPQNLSASRPQDRQFILSSKKLLLSDSGFYLCAWMLWRGFDYGYTFGSGTRLTVV.

With regard to this clone: At one boundary the junction diverges from the germline segment, which might be a read error. The genes are TRBV10-3 and TRBJ1-1, with D maybe TRBD1 (6 bases). The germline CDR1 and CDR2 sequences are ENHRY and SYGVKD. This CDR3 comprises 14 residues. The CDR3 region is CASSYLGGQSEAFF. Here the CDR3 DNA reads TGTGCCAGCAGTTACTTGGGTGGACAGAGTGAAGCTTTCTTT.

This clone occurred a few times. In the same sample, other DNA sequences code for this CDR3. CDR3 in amino acids: CASSLGRDQPQHF. CDR3 coding DNA: TGTGCCAGCAGCTTAGGGAGGGATCAGCCCCAGCATTTT. The chain uses TRBV7-2 and TRBJ1-5; D gene uncertain. In germline, CDR1 is SGHTA, CDR2 FQGNSA. V was cut by 1 base and J by 5 bases, with 6 bases left in between. CDR3 length: 13 residues.